This T cell receptor (beta chain) was identified during a study of breast tumors, draining lymph nodes, adjacent tissues. CDR1 and CDR2 (germline): SQVTM, ANQGSEA. The V gene lost 6 bases and the J gene lost 2 bases, with 13 bases spanning the gap. The CDR3 totals 14 residues. Using its own MiXCR run on the multiplex PCR reads, TCRdb lists one record per CDR3 protein. The sample shows roughly 100,000 distinct CDR3 sequences, under 40% of them seen only once. Samples came from axillary lymph nodes draining the breast cancer. There are many counts of this clonotype. The antigen is unknown. General study points: Tumor repertoires ranked between lymph nodes and nontumor tissue in diversity, with V and J gene preferences. The data were judged consistent with most tumor T cells coming from lymph node and expanding in tumor.

Sequenced sample: axillary lymph node tissue. This clonotype originated in a female donor with breast cancer. Some clones in this sample may be carry-over from other donors' samples. The rearrangement links TRBV29-1 to TRBJ2-2; D might be TRBD2 (6 bases). CDR3 nucleotides: TGCAGCGTGGCGGGGCAGATCAACACCGGGGAGCTGTTTTTT. Translated: CSVAGQINTGELFF.